The 32 T cell receptor beta chains reported below all come from one sample, sequenced in a study of T-cell memory formation after mild COVID-19. TCRdb processed the 5' RACE reads anew with MiXCR; each CDR3 protein has one entry. The sample lists roughly 89,000 distinct CDR3 sequences, approximately 16% occurring once. Input material: PBMCs or a T cell subset sorted from them (not recorded which). The receptors stem from a man between 18 and 35 years old who had mild COVID-19 (a few samples of this study predate the infection). Cell type and time point are not known.

V and J are TRBV5-1 and TRBJ2-1; 7 bases map to TRBD1. Germline CDR1 and CDR2: SGHRS and YFSETQ. CDR3 length: 15 amino acids. With 4 bases clipped from V and 5 bases from J, the junction kept 9 bases outside the gene matches. CDR3 protein: CASSRSETGHNEQFF. The CDR3 region has the DNA TGCGCCAGCAGCCGATCCGAGACAGGGCACAATGAGCAGTTCTTC.

The V call is TRBV5-6, the J call TRBJ2-1, with D unresolved. The CDR3 loop spans 12 amino acids. Trimming shortened V by 6 bases and J by 7 bases, and 11 bases separated the two germline ends. Germline CDR1 and CDR2: SGHDT and YYEEEE. This CDR3 is CASNFGRNEQFF. As DNA, the CDR3 is TGTGCCAGCAATTTTGGTAGGAATGAGCAGTTCTTC.

In its sample, this clonotype was seen many times. The chain links TRBV6-5 to TRBJ1-2, with D perhaps TRBD1 (6 bases). The CDR3 totals 15 residues. Trimming pared 4 bases from V and 4 bases from J, leaving 16 bases between. The germline gives CDR1 MNHEY, CDR2 SVGAGI. CDR3 sequence reads: CASSSHRDRRYGYTF. The CDR3 DNA sequence: TGTGCCAGCAGTTCCCACAGGGACCGTCGCTATGGCTACACCTTC.

This sequence joins TRBV7-8 and TRBJ2-3, with 11 bases aligning to TRBD1. The CDR3 is 16 amino acids. Per the germline V gene, CDR1 is SGHVS and CDR2 is FQNEAQ. With 2 bases clipped from V and 4 bases from J, the junction kept 5 bases outside the gene matches. The CDR3 DNA reads TGTGCCAGCAGCTTACCCCGGGACAGGGGGGCAGATACGCAGTATTTT. Protein product: CASSLPRDRGADTQYF.

This chain connects TRBV3-1 to TRBJ1-5; no firm D call. V was clipped by 1 base and J by 4 bases, with 11 bases between them. The CDR3 contains 15 residues. Germline CDR1 is LGHDT and CDR2 is YNNKEL (reference sequence). As DNA, the CDR3 is TGTGCCAGCAGCCAAGGAGGACTGCTGAATCAGCCCCAGCATTTT. It is translated as CASSQGGLLNQPQHF.

The table lists this clonotype with a few counts. The V gene is TRBV27, the J gene TRBJ2-5; D possibly corresponds to TRBD2 (7 bases). The CDR3 spans 15 residues. V lost 0 bases and J 5 bases, leaving 13 bases between the germline ends. Germline CDR1 MNHEY, CDR2 SMNVEV (reference sequence). CDR3 DNA: TGTGCCAGCAGTTTATCTGCGGGGGCGTCTGAGACCCAGTACTTC. It encodes CASSLSAGASETQYF.

In its sample, this clonotype was seen a few times. The chain recombines TRBV10-3 with TRBJ2-5; 7 bases are a match to TRBD1. V dropped 2 bases and J dropped 4; count of bases not matched to a gene: 4. This CDR3 has 14 amino acids. CDR1 and CDR2 from the germline V gene are ENHRY and SYGVKD. CDR3 in DNA: TGTGCCATCAGTGAGCCCCAGGGGGTAGAGACCCAGTACTTC. It yields the protein CAISEPQGVETQYF.

This clonotype was seen a handful of times. V and J are TRBV7-6 and TRBJ1-2; possible D gene TRBD1, 5 bases. With 5 bases removed from V and 5 bases from J, the gap between germline ends came to 15 bases. The germline gives CDR1 SGHVS, CDR2 FNYEAQ. This CDR3 has 14 residues. The chain's CDR3 is CASSPTAVGYGYTF. The CDR3 DNA sequence: TGTGCCAGCAGCCCGACAGCAGTAGGGTATGGCTACACCTTC.

V gene TRBV20-1 combines with J gene TRBJ1-1; 7 bases align to TRBD1. V shed 2 bases and J 0 bases; nucleotides not matched to a gene: 12. Germline V gene data show CDR1 as DFQATT and CDR2 as SNEGSKA (reference sequence). This CDR3 has 17 residues. The CDR3 nucleotides are TGCAGTGCTAGATTCTCCGGACAGGCGACATTGAACACTGAAGCTTTCTTT. Its protein is CSARFSGQATLNTEAFF.

Ten or more counts support this clonotype. J is TRBJ1-1 and V is TRBV5-1, with D possibly matching TRBD1 (6 bases). Germline assignment: CDR1 SGHRS and CDR2 YFSETQ. This CDR3 has 13 amino acids. V was clipped by 4 bases and J by 1 base, with 8 bases between them. This CDR3 reads CASSLGANTEAFF. The CDR3 bases are TGCGCCAGCAGCCTGGGGGCGAACACTGAAGCTTTCTTT. Using reference TRBV5-1 and TRBJ1-1 for the parts outside the CDR3, the full variable domain is KAGVTQTPRYLIKTRGQQVTLSCSPISGHRSVSWYQQTPGQGLQFLFEYFSETQRNKGNFPGRFSGRQFSNSRSEMNVSTLELGDSALYLCASSLGANTEAFFGQGTRLTVV.

The V and J genes are TRBV6-5 and TRBJ2-7; 8 bases agree with TRBD1. The germline gives CDR1 MNHEY, CDR2 SVGAGI. The CDR3 is made up of 12 amino acids. V lost 5 bases to trimming and J lost 6 bases; unmatched junction nucleotides: 3. The CDR3, as DNA: TGTGCCAGCAGTCCAGGGGGCGTCGAGCAGTACGTC. Translating it yields CASSPGGVEQYV.

This clonotype was picked up many times. The V call is TRBV6-2 or TRBV6-3, the J call TRBJ2-1, with TRBD2 identical over 7 bases. Per germline, CDR1 MNHEY and CDR2 SVGEGT. This CDR3 contains 14 residues. The V segment lost 1 base and the J segment 12 bases; nucleotides outside the gene matches: 9. CDR3 nucleotide sequence: TGTGCCAGCAGTTACTGGCGGGGGTCCGTGGCGCAGTTCTTC. Its translation: CASSYWRGSVAQFF.

The chain employs TRBV15 and TRBJ1-5, with 8 positions matching TRBD1. J gave up 3 bases and V 1 base, and 2 bases lay outside the gene matches. The CDR3 contains 15 residues. Germline V gene sequence: CDR1 LNHNV, CDR2 YYDKDF (reference sequence). The CDR3 region has the DNA TGTGCCACCAGCAGAGGGGACAGGTACAATCAGCCCCAGCATTTT. Encoded protein: CATSRGDRYNQPQHF.

The rearrangement uses TRBV11-3 and TRBJ1-1; tentative D call: TRBD1 (6 bases). The CDR3 is made up of 14 amino acids. Germline assignment: CDR1 SGHNT and CDR2 YENEEA. Trimming cost V 5 bases and J 3 bases, with 13 bases left between them. CDR3 nucleotides: TGTGCCAGCAGCCATCAGGGGAAGGACACTGAAGCTTTCTTT. It codes for CASSHQGKDTEAFF.

This chain uses TRBV5-1 with TRBJ1-2, with 7 bases matching TRBD1. Germline values: CDR1 SGHRS, CDR2 YFSETQ. V was pared by 3 bases and J by 6 bases, with 5 bases of the junction left unmatched. The CDR3 is 13 amino acids. The CDR3 protein is CASSSRGPNGYTF. The CDR3 bases are TGCGCCAGCAGCTCGAGGGGGCCGAATGGCTACACCTTC.

This clonotype appeared a few times. This chain connects TRBV29-1 to TRBJ1-1; 7 nucleotides agree with TRBD1. The CDR3 runs to 13 residues. CDR1 and CDR2 (germline): SQVTM, ANQGSEA. J lost 0 bases, V lost 6 bases, and 4 bases had no gene match. DNA for the CDR3: TGCAGCGTCCTGACAGGGATGAACACTGAAGCTTTCTTT. Translation gives CSVLTGMNTEAFF.

This clonotype has a handful of counts. The chain employs TRBV29-1 and TRBJ2-2, with no clear D. The germline V gene encodes CDR1 SQVTM and CDR2 ANQGSEA. The CDR3 loop spans 14 amino acids. V was pared by 1 base and J by 3 bases, with 9 bases between. The CDR3 region is CSVEVPDDTGELFF. In DNA, the CDR3 is TGCAGCGTTGAAGTTCCGGATGACACCGGGGAGCTGTTTTTT.

The rearrangement uses TRBV12-3 or TRBV12-4 and TRBJ2-5; no definite D call. V was clipped by 3 bases and J by 7 bases, with 9 bases between them. The CDR3 contains 12 residues. This CDR3 reads CASSFSRRTQYF. DNA for the CDR3: TGTGCCAGCAGTTTCTCCAGGCGGACCCAGTACTTC.

This chain links TRBV6-5 with TRBJ2-3; 7 nucleotides match TRBD2. V lost 1 base to trimming and J lost 2 bases; unmatched junction nucleotides: 3. There are 15 residues in the CDR3. Germline values: CDR1 MNHEY, CDR2 SVGAGI. The CDR3 here is CASSYWAGDTDTQYF. Here the CDR3 DNA reads TGTGCCAGCAGTTACTGGGCGGGGGACACAGATACGCAGTATTTT.

This clonotype was observed a handful of times. The V gene is TRBV4-1, the J gene TRBJ2-7; 8 nucleotides agree with TRBD1. The CDR3 covers 14 residues. Germline loops: CDR1 MGHRA, CDR2 YSYEKL. V lost 4 bases and J lost 7; bases outside the gene matches: 9. CDR3 bases: TGCGCCAGCAGCCCGGGAACAGGGGGAGTTGAGCAGTACTTC. It translates to CASSPGTGGVEQYF.

The chain employs TRBV7-9 and TRBJ2-7; D not certain. The CDR3 has 16 residues. V gave up 3 bases and J gave up 1 base, with 16 bases separating them. Germline V CDR1 and CDR2: SEHNR, FQNEAQ (reference sequence). The CDR3 nucleotides are TGTGCCAGCAGCTTTGTAGTATCGCGGATGTCCTACGAGCAGTACTTC. Its translation: CASSFVVSRMSYEQYF. Using reference TRBV7-9 and TRBJ2-7 for the parts outside the CDR3, the full variable domain is DTGVSQNPRHKITKRGQNVTFRCDPISEHNRLYWYRQTLGQGPEFLTYFQNEAQLEKSRLLSDRFSAERPKGSFSTLEIQRTEQGDSAMYLCASSFVVSRMSYEQYFGPGTRLTVT.

The sample holds many counts of this clonotype. The chain has TRBV6-1 and TRBJ2-3; the match to TRBD2 covers 12 bases. The CDR3 loop spans 15 amino acids. CDR1 and CDR2 from the germline V gene are MNHNS and SASEGT. The V segment lost 2 bases and the J segment 4 bases; nucleotides outside the gene matches: 1. The CDR3 protein is CASSELAGGPDTQYF. CDR3 nucleotide sequence: TGTGCCAGCAGTGAACTAGCGGGGGGGCCAGATACGCAGTATTTT.

CDR3 in amino acids: CASSAGLNNEQFF. CDR3 in DNA: TGTGCCAGCAGCGCGGGACTCAACAATGAGCAGTTCTTC. The rearrangement joins TRBV7-7 to TRBJ2-1; TRBD2 might be the D (6 bases). The CDR3 is 13 amino acids. Germline loops: CDR1 SSHAT, CDR2 FNYEAQ (reference sequence). V gave up 5 bases and J gave up 5 bases, with 10 bases separating them.

V is TRBV11-2 and J is TRBJ1-1, with a tentative D call TRBD1 (5 bases). Per the germline V gene, CDR1 is SGHAT and CDR2 is FQNNGV. Trimming took off 5 bases at V and 0 bases at J, with 10 bases between the two ends. The CDR3 contains 14 residues. CDR3 in DNA: TGTGCCAGCAGCCCAGACAGAATGAACACTGAAGCTTTCTTT. Its translation is CASSPDRMNTEAFF.

The chain has TRBV11-2 and TRBJ2-5; 13 bases are shared with TRBD2. The CDR3 sequence is 15 residues long. The ends lost 6 bases at V and 5 bases at J; junction bases unmatched: 6. Germline V CDR1 and CDR2: SGHAT, FQNNGV. Here the CDR3 DNA reads TGTGCCAGCAGTCGTGGACTAGCGGGGGTTGAGACCCAGTACTTC. Its protein is CASSRGLAGVETQYF.

There are a few counts of this clonotype. The chain carries TRBV4-3 and TRBJ2-2, with TRBD1 as a possible D gene (5 bases). From germline, CDR1 is LGHNA and CDR2 YSLEER. V was pared by 3 bases and J by 4 bases, with 12 bases between. This CDR3 has 15 residues. This chain's CDR3 is CASSQTARSTGELFF. For the CDR3, the DNA is TGCGCCAGCAGCCAGACAGCCCGAAGCACCGGGGAGCTGTTTTTT.

This clonotype was found many times. CDR3 residues: CASRRVRGLVQPQHF. The CDR3 DNA follows: TGTGCCAGCAGGCGGGTGAGGGGGCTAGTTCAGCCCCAGCATTTT. This chain joins TRBV6-2 or TRBV6-3 and TRBJ1-5; 7 nucleotides agree with TRBD1. The junction had 11 bases not matched to a gene; V was cut back by 6 bases and J by 6 bases. The CDR3 covers 15 residues. The germline gives CDR1 MNHEY, CDR2 SVGEGT.

In its sample, this clonotype was seen a few times. The rearrangement links TRBV4-1 to TRBJ1-6, with TRBD1 matching over 7 bases. Losses at the gene ends were 4 bases for V and 7 bases for J; bases not matched to a gene: 13. This CDR3 has 17 residues. Germline lookup yields CDR1 MGHRA and CDR2 YSYEKL. The CDR3 nucleotides read TGCGCCAGCAGCCGGGTGGGGACAGTCCACAGGAATTCACCCCTCCACTTT. Translated: CASSRVGTVHRNSPLHF.

The chain recombines TRBV15 with TRBJ1-4, with 11 bases identical to TRBD1. With V trimmed by 5 bases and J by 0 bases, 11 bases remained unmatched. Germline CDR1 and CDR2: LNHNV and YYDKDF (reference sequence). The CDR3 loop spans 19 amino acids. The CDR3 protein is CATSGPGQGVVATNEKLFF. The CDR3 DNA reads TGTGCCACCAGCGGACCGGGACAGGGGGTGGTTGCAACTAATGAAAAACTGTTTTTT. Drawing the rest from reference TRBV15 and TRBJ1-4, the complete variable domain is DAMVIQNPRYQVTQFGKPVTLSCSQTLNHNVMYWYQQKSSQAPKLLFHYYDKDFNNEADTPDNFQSRRPNTSFCFLDIRSPGLGDTAMYLCATSGPGQGVVATNEKLFFGSGTQLSVL.

This clonotype showed up just a few times. The gene calls are TRBV6-5 and TRBJ2-1; weak D call: TRBD2 (6 bases). The ends were cut back, 7 bases at V and 4 bases at J, with 20 bases in the middle. CDR3 size: 16 residues. From germline, CDR1 is MNHEY and CDR2 SVGAGI. The CDR3 sequence: CASILGTRNLYNEQFF. The CDR3 nucleotides are TGTGCCAGCATACTGGGGACTCGGAACTTGTACAATGAGCAGTTCTTC.

Only a few counts were recorded for this clonotype. CDR3 DNA sequence: TGCAGTGCGCGCAGTCAGGTGACTATCTCTGAAGCTTTCTTT. Protein product: CSARSQVTISEAFF. The chain is built from TRBV20-1 and TRBJ1-1; D remains unclear. The length of the CDR3 is 14 residues. Looked up from germline, CDR1 is DFQATT and CDR2 is SNEGSKA (reference sequence). V was trimmed by 6 bases and J by 6 bases, leaving 20 bases between them.

The table lists this clonotype with a few counts. V gene TRBV4-1 combines with J gene TRBJ1-1; a weak D match, TRBD1 (5 bases). The CDR3 is made up of 14 amino acids. Germline assignment: CDR1 MGHRA and CDR2 YSYEKL. Trimming removed 4 bases at V and 3 bases at J, with 12 bases between. The CDR3 DNA sequence: TGCGCCAGCAGCCCAATGCAGGGTGACACTGAAGCTTTCTTT. This sequence encodes CASSPMQGDTEAFF.